Each of the 10 T cell receptor beta chains below was sequenced from the same sample in a study of cytomegalovirus exposure and HLA in healthy donors. The PCR employed 60 Vbeta primers together with 13 Jbeta primers. The table came from immunoSEQ multiplex PCR; TCRdb's copy has only in-frame clones and leaves some out. The table has some 270,000 clones, 75% to 85% seen once. Sequencing was carried out using PBMCs. Receptors originate from a girl aged 2-10 years in good health and CMV-seronegative.

The gene calls are TRBV29-1 and TRBJ1-1, with D perhaps TRBD1 (5 bases). The germline CDR1 and CDR2 sequences are SQVTM and ANQGSEA. The length of the CDR3 is 15 residues. Between the trimmed V and J ends, which lost 5 bases and 4 bases, there was a span of 20 bases. CDR3 DNA: TGCAGCGTTCCCGAGAGGGAGGGGCGGGGCACTGAAGCTTTCTTT. Translated, it gives CSVPEREGRGTEAFF.

The V and J genes are TRBV12-5 and TRBJ1-1; the D is unclear. This CDR3 region has 12 residues. CDR1 and CDR2 (germline): LGHNT, FRNRAP. Trimming pared 6 bases from V and 2 bases from J, leaving 7 bases between. This CDR3 reads CASGRENTEAFF. In DNA form, the CDR3 reads TGTGCTAGTGGCCGCGAAAACACTGAAGCTTTCTTT.

J is TRBJ2-5 and V is TRBV28, with 7 bases fitting TRBD2. This CDR3 contains 16 residues. Germline CDR1 MDHEN, CDR2 SYDVKM. V was pared by 5 bases and J by 2 bases, with 11 bases of the junction left unmatched. CDR3 in amino acids: CASSGLARGRQETQYF. Written as DNA, the CDR3 is TGTGCCAGCAGTGGGTTGGCGCGGGGGAGACAAGAGACCCAGTACTTC.

The rearrangement uses TRBV7-9 and TRBJ2-7, with 9 bases lining up with TRBD2. The trim removed 0 bases at V and 2 bases at J, leaving 2 bases unmatched. This CDR3 spans 15 amino acids. Germline loops: CDR1 SEHNR, CDR2 FQNEAQ (reference sequence). The CDR3 DNA is TGTGCCAGCAGCTTAGCGCGGGGGGGAACCTACGAGCAGTACTTC. It encodes CASSLARGGTYEQYF.

V is TRBV29-1 and J is TRBJ2-7; tentatively, D is TRBD1 (5 bases). Germline-derived CDR1 and CDR2 are SQVTM and ANQGSEA. The CDR3 is 13 residues long. Trimming left V 3 bases short and J 0 bases short, with 9 bases between. This chain's CDR3 is CSVDLDNSYEQYF. The CDR3 bases are TGCAGCGTTGATCTGGACAACTCCTACGAGCAGTACTTC.

The J gene is TRBJ2-7, the V gene TRBV10-3; TRBD1 agrees at 7 bases. Germline CDR1 is ENHRY and CDR2 is SYGVKD. Trimming took 2 bases from V and 3 from J; bases not matched to a gene: 4. The CDR3 length is 14 residues. The CDR3 nucleotides are TGTGCCATCAGTGAGCGCCGGGACAGCTACGAGCAGTACTTC. It is translated as CAISERRDSYEQYF.

The CDR3 region is CASSQESTYGNTIYF. The CDR3 nucleotides read TGCGCCAGCAGCCAAGAAAGCACTTACGGAAACACCATATATTTT. The chain uses TRBV4-1 and TRBJ1-3; D gene unclear. V was cut by 0 bases and J by 4 bases, with 10 bases left in between. This CDR3 is 15 amino acids long. Germline V CDR1 and CDR2: MGHRA, YSYEKL.

V usage is TRBV18 and J usage is TRBJ2-1; possible D gene TRBD2, 5 bases. In germline, CDR1 is KGHSH, CDR2 LQKENI. V lost 5 bases to trimming and J lost 5 bases, with 19 bases between them. The CDR3 runs 16 residues. Written as DNA, the CDR3 is TGTGCCAGCTCATCGCTACGTCGGGGTTACCACAATGAGCAGTTCTTC. It is translated as CASSSLRRGYHNEQFF.

This clone was seen a single time. The chain joins TRBV18 to TRBJ2-1, with D tentatively TRBD2 (5 bases). The CDR3 spans 14 residues. The germline V gene encodes CDR1 KGHSH and CDR2 LQKENI. Deletions cut 1 base from V and 5 bases from J, with 9 bases between. CDR3 region: CASSPLDSDNEQFF. CDR3 bases: TGTGCCAGCTCACCACTGGACTCAGACAATGAGCAGTTCTTC.

This clone turned up a few times. The chain recombines TRBV28 with TRBJ1-2, with a weak D call TRBD1 (6 bases). Germline V gene lookup returns CDR1 MDHEN and CDR2 SYDVKM. The CDR3 spans 13 residues. Trimming removed 7 bases from V and 7 bases from J, with 16 bases in between. This CDR3 is CASTAGAVRGYTF. CDR3 coding DNA: TGTGCCAGCACGGCAGGGGCTGTCCGTGGCTACACCTTC.